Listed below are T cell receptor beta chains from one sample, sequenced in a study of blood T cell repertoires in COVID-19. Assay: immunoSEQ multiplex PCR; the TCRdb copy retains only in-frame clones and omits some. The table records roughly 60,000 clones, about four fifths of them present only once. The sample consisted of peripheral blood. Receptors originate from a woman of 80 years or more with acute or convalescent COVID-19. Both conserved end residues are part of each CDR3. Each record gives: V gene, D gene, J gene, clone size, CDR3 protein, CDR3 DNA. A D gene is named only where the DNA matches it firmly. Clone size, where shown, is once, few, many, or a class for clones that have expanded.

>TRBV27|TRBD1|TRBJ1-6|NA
CASSRTGMDSPLHF
TGTGCCAGCAGTAGGACAGGGATGGATTCACCCCTCCACTTT
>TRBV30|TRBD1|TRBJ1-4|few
CAWRRTGAGDEKLFF
TGTGCCTGGAGACGGACAGGGGCCGGAGATGAAAAACTGTTTTTT
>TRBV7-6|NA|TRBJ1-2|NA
CASSLDGVNYGYTF
TGTGCCAGCAGCTTAGACGGGGTTAACTATGGCTACACCTTC
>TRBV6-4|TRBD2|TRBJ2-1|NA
CASSPGTSSNEQFF
TGTGCCAGCAGTCCCGGGACTAGCAGCAATGAGCAGTTCTTC
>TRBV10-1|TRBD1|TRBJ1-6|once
CASSEGTVNSPLHF
TGCGCCAGCAGTGAAGGGACAGTTAATTCACCCCTCCACTTT
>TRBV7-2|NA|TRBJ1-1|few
CASSEEGGLKAFF
TGTGCCAGCAGCGAAGAGGGGGGGCTGAAAGCTTTCTTT
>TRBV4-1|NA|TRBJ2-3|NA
CASSQGRFRRESTDTQYF
TGCGCCAGCAGCCAAGGACGGTTTCGGCGGGAAAGCACAGATACGCAGTATTTT
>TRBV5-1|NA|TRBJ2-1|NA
CASSFSEAASSYNEQFF
TGCGCCAGCAGCTTTTCGGAAGCGGCCAGCTCCTACAATGAGCAGTTCTTC
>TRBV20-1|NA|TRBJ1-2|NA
CSARSGNGYTF
TGCAGTGCTAGAAGCGGGAATGGCTACACCTTC
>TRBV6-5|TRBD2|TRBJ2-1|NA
CASSRGTSGNYEQFF
TGTGCCAGCAGTCGAGGGACTAGCGGGAACTATGAGCAGTTCTTC
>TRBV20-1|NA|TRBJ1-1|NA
CSGTRDIEAFF
TGCAGTGGTACCCGGGACATTGAAGCTTTCTTT
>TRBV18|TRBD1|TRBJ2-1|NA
CASFRGGVDNEQFF
TGTGCCAGTTTCCGAGGGGGCGTGGACAATGAGCAGTTCTTC
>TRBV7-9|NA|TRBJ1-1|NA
CASSLTVGGTEAFF
TGTGCCAGCAGCCTAACGGTGGGGGGCACTGAAGCTTTCTTT
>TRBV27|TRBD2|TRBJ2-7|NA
CASSLFPLQTSGSEQYF
TGTGCCAGCAGTTTATTCCCCCTCCAGACTAGCGGGAGCGAGCAGTACTTC
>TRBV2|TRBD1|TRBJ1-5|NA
CASSLTGDSNQPQHF
TGTGCCAGCAGTTTGACAGGGGATAGCAATCAGCCCCAGCATTTT
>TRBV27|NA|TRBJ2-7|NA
CASSLSRGGDSYEQYF
TGTGCCAGCAGTTTATCGAGAGGGGGAGACTCCTACGAGCAGTACTTC
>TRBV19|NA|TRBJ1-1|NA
CASSIVGLGRTVYHTEAFF
TGTGCCAGTAGTATAGTAGGCCTCGGGAGGACGGTATATCACACTGAAGCTTTCTTT
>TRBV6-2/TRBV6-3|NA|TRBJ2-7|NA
CASSLQGFGQYF
TGTGCCAGCAGCTTACAGGGTTTCGGGCAGTACTTC
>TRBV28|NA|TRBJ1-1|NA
CASGLARGGEAFF
TGTGCCAGCGGTTTAGCCCGAGGGGGGGAGGCTTTCTTT
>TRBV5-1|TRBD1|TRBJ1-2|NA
CASSARPGQGYGYTF
TGCGCCAGCAGCGCTCGACCGGGACAGGGGTATGGCTACACCTTC
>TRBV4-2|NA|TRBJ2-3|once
CASSSQKRATDTQYF
TGTGCCAGCAGCTCCCAGAAGCGGGCCACAGATACGCAGTATTTT
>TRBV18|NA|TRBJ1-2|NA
CASSPIQGGYTF
TGTGCCAGCTCACCGATCCAGGGGGGCTACACCTTC
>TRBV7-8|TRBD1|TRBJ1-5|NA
CASSLAFGQGYQPQHF
TGTGCCAGCAGCTTAGCGTTTGGACAGGGCTATCAGCCCCAGCATTTT
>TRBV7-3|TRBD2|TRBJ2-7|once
CASSLGGSGYEQYF
TGTGCCAGCAGCTTGGGCGGGAGTGGGTACGAGCAGTACTTC
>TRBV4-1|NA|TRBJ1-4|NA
CASSQESAGSNEKLFF
TGCGCCAGCAGCCAAGAGTCAGCCGGGTCTAATGAAAAACTGTTTTTT
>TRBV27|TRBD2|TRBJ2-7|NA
CASSLSGLAGGLGEQYF
TGTGCCAGCAGTTTATCGGGACTAGCAGGGGGTCTTGGCGAGCAGTACTTC
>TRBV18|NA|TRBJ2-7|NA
CASSPSRSGAYEQYF
TGTGCCAGCTCACCATCACGCTCTGGGGCTTACGAGCAGTACTTC
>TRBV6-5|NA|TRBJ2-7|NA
CATLLSSVPPEQYF
TGTGCCACCCTCCTTTCTAGCGTTCCCCCCGAGCAGTACTTC
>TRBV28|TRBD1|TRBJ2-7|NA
CASSFPSGTGGHEQYF
TGTGCCAGCAGTTTCCCTTCCGGGACAGGGGGCCACGAGCAGTACTTC
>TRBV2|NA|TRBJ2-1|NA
CAAPQGNEQFF
TGTGCTGCCCCGCAGGGCAATGAGCAGTTCTTC
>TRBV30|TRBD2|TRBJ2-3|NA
CAWSRRASGGTDTQYF
TGTGCCTGGAGTCGTCGGGCTAGCGGAGGCACAGATACGCAGTATTTT
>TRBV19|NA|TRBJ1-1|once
CASSIMSVNTEAFF
TGTGCCAGTAGTATAATGTCGGTGAACACTGAAGCTTTCTTT
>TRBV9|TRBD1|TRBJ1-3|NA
CASSAVGPFDRAGNTIYF
TGTGCCAGCAGCGCCGTCGGCCCCTTTGACAGGGCGGGAAACACCATATATTTT
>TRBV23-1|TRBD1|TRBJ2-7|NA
CASRRGDRGGRKTYEQYF
TGCGCCAGCCGCCGGGGGGACAGGGGTGGTAGGAAAACCTACGAGCAGTACTTC
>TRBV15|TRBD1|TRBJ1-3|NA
CATGDRGSGNTIYF
TGTGCCACCGGGGACAGGGGTTCCGGAAACACCATATATTTT
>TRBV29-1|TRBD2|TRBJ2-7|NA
CSVLGVAGFSYEQYF
TGCAGCGTCCTCGGGGTAGCGGGATTCTCCTACGAGCAGTACTTC
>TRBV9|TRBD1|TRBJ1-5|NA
CASSPGGTLDQPQHF
TGTGCCAGCAGCCCAGGGGGGACATTGGATCAGCCCCAGCATTTT
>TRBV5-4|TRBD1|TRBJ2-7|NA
CASSLATGQGAYEQYF
TGTGCCAGCAGCTTGGCCACTGGACAGGGTGCCTACGAGCAGTACTTC
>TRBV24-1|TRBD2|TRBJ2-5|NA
CATGLAGQETQYF
TGTGCCACCGGACTAGCGGGGCAAGAGACCCAGTACTTC
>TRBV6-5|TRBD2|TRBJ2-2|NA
CAAKERGMNTGELFF
TGTGCCGCCAAGGAGCGGGGGATGAACACCGGGGAGCTGTTTTTT